The 13 T cell receptor beta chains given below trace back to one sample, sequenced in a study of cytomegalovirus exposure and HLA in healthy donors. PCR amplification relied on 60 Vbeta primers (plus 13 Jbeta primers). Generated by immunoSEQ multiplex PCR, the TCRdb table keeps only in-frame clones and is missing some. Among 150,000 to 200,000 clones listed, roughly 70% were seen once. The sequencing sample was made of PBMCs. The receptor source for this set is a male donor in good health and CMV-seronegative.

V usage is TRBV4-2 and J usage is TRBJ1-2, with unresolved D. Germline V CDR1 and CDR2: LGHNA, YNFKEQ. This CDR3 region has 13 residues. The V end lost 3 bases, the J end lost 4 bases, and 9 bases lay between the germline ends. This chain's CDR3 is CASSQTVFYGYTF. The CDR3 bases are TGTGCCAGCAGCCAGACTGTCTTCTATGGCTACACCTTC.

V gene TRBV5-4 combines with J gene TRBJ1-2; D might be TRBD1 (5 bases). The CDR3 spans 15 residues. Germline loops: CDR1 SGHNT, CDR2 YYREEE (reference sequence). V was cut by 0 bases and J by 4 bases, with 13 bases left in between. The DNA of the CDR3 is TGTGCCAGCAGCTTGGAGGGAAGGGGATTCTATGGCTACACCTTC. Its translation is CASSLEGRGFYGYTF.

The chain recombines TRBV5-1 with TRBJ2-5; 10 bases line up with TRBD1. The CDR3 totals 15 residues. V dropped 1 base and J dropped 3; count of bases not matched to a gene: 3. Germline V CDR1 and CDR2: SGHRS, YFSETQ. The CDR3 spells CASSLWGTGEETQYF. Here the CDR3 DNA reads TGCGCCAGCAGCTTGTGGGGGACAGGGGAAGAGACCCAGTACTTC.

V and J are TRBV19 and TRBJ2-7; TRBD2 agrees at 8 bases. V trimming: 4 bases; J trimming: 3 bases; junction bases outside the gene matches: 8. In germline, CDR1 is LNHDA, CDR2 SQIVND (reference sequence). This CDR3 has 15 residues. The CDR3 protein is CASSTRSGGGYEQYF. CDR3 nucleotides: TGTGCCAGTAGTACCCGGTCGGGGGGGGGCTACGAGCAGTACTTC.

The V call is TRBV27, the J call TRBJ2-5; a weak D match, TRBD2 (7 bases). Trimming cost V 3 bases and J 11 bases, with 13 bases left between them. CDR3 length: 12 amino acids. CDR1 is MNHEY, CDR2 SMNVEV, per germline (reference sequence). CDR3 nucleotides: TGTGCCAGCAGTTTTTGGGGGCGGGAGCAGTACTTC. As protein: CASSFWGREQYF.

The CDR3 sequence: CASSPGQGATNEKLFF. In nucleotides, the CDR3 is TGTGCCAGCTCACCGGGGCAGGGCGCAACTAATGAAAAACTGTTTTTT. The chain joins TRBV18 to TRBJ1-4; tentatively, D is TRBD1 (5 bases). The V end was cut by 3 bases, the J end by 0 bases, with 11 bases between. CDR1 is KGHSH and CDR2 is LQKENI in the germline V gene. The CDR3 totals 16 residues.

This chain connects TRBV5-1 to TRBJ1-5; TRBD1 matches at 8 bases. V lost 5 bases to trimming and J lost 5 bases; unmatched junction nucleotides: 3. From germline, CDR1 is SGHRS and CDR2 YFSETQ. The CDR3 has 13 residues. CDR3 sequence: CASRDREDQPQHF. CDR3 DNA sequence: TGCGCCAGCAGGGACAGGGAGGATCAGCCCCAGCATTTT.

The chain uses TRBV7-2 and TRBJ1-6; D call uncertain. From germline, CDR1 is SGHTA and CDR2 FQGNSA. The V and J ends lost 3 bases and 0 bases respectively, with 9 bases between them. The CDR3 spans 16 residues. The DNA of the CDR3 is TGTGCCAGCAGCTTGGCACCTAGCTCCTATAATTCACCCCTCCACTTT. It specifies CASSLAPSSYNSPLHF.

The gene calls are TRBV19 and TRBJ1-1; D is ambiguous. This CDR3 has 13 amino acids. Germline values: CDR1 LNHDA, CDR2 SQIVND (reference sequence). Trimming stripped 2 bases from V and 6 bases from J, with 10 bases between. In DNA form, the CDR3 reads TGTGCCAGTAGTATACCGGGGTGGGCTGAAGCTTTCTTT. Amino acids: CASSIPGWAEAFF.

The chain links TRBV4-3 to TRBJ2-1; TRBD2 matches 16 bases. Trimming cost V 3 bases and J 4 bases; bases outside gene matches: 6. The CDR3 runs 18 residues. CDR1 LGHNA and CDR2 YSLEER come from the germline V gene. The CDR3 nucleotides are TGCGCCAGCAGCCAGGGACTAGCGGGAGGGCTTAGGTACAATGAGCAGTTCTTC. Protein sequence: CASSQGLAGGLRYNEQFF.

This chain links TRBV28 with TRBJ1-2; 7 bases align to TRBD1. This CDR3 contains 13 residues. The junction had 5 bases not matched to a gene; V was cut back by 4 bases and J by 6 bases. Germline V gene data show CDR1 as MDHEN and CDR2 as SYDVKM. The CDR3: CASSSIQGNGYTF. CDR3 in DNA: TGTGCCAGCAGTTCAATACAGGGGAATGGCTACACCTTC.

The genes are TRBV6-4 and TRBJ2-7; D is uncertain. The CDR3 length is 16 residues. The germline V gene has CDR1 MRHNA and CDR2 SNTAGT. The V end lost 2 bases, the J end lost 0 bases, and 14 bases lay between the germline ends. The DNA of the CDR3 is TGTGCCAGCAGTGACCCACAGTGGAAATGCTCCTACGAGCAGTACTTC. It encodes CASSDPQWKCSYEQYF.

The gene calls are TRBV5-1 and TRBJ2-6; 8 nucleotides line up with TRBD1. CDR1 and CDR2 from the germline V gene are SGHRS and YFSETQ. The V gene end was trimmed by 4 bases and the J gene end by 4 bases; junction bases not matched to a gene: 4. This CDR3 is 15 amino acids long. The CDR3 here is CASSQDRAGANVLTF. The CDR3 nucleotides read TGCGCCAGCAGCCAGGACAGGGCCGGGGCCAACGTCCTGACTTTC.